The clone carrying this T cell receptor beta chain was seen repeatedly, ten times or more. This entry belongs to a study of blood T cells in healthy people across ages. Study at large: Using template switching, researchers captured about one barcoded beta molecule for each two T cells.

The authors ran a second PCR of roughly 6 to 11 cycles using a sample-barcoded 5' primer and a J-beta primer mix. Every cDNA was tagged by a template-switch adaptor with 12 random nucleotides. Each CDR3 protein gets one entry after TCRdb re-called the 5' RACE reads with MiXCR. The sample shows 1.8 million or so distinct CDR3 sequences, roughly two fifths of them seen only once. This CDR3 comprises 16 residues. CDR1 is SGHTA and CDR2 is FQGNSA in the germline V gene. V was pared by 6 bases and J by 5 bases, with 15 bases of the junction left unmatched. This receptor was identified in a human donor in good health. The sequencing sample was made of blood. The chain has TRBV7-2 and TRBJ1-2; 7 nucleotides line up with TRBD1. This CDR3 reads CASSPIVRDSGYGYTF. CDR3 nucleotides: TGTGCCAGCAGTCCAATCGTCCGGGACAGCGGATATGGCTACACCTTC.